The entry that follows covers one T cell receptor beta chain sequence. What it binds is not known. The sample originates from a study of T cell responses to AZD1222 COVID-19 vaccine. The CDR3 length is 16 residues. The study, taken as a whole, reports: Nearly half of the spike-specific TCRs reportedly recognize variant regions that carry no mutations. Sampled repertoires all dated from after the peak T cell response.

Generated by immunoSEQ multiplex PCR, the TCRdb table keeps only in-frame clones and is missing some. This table holds about 120,000 clones, around 90% found once. The sequence was obtained from an adult in good health. The chain has TRBV21-1 and TRBJ1-6. TRBV21-1 is recorded as a pseudogene. The sample was peripheral blood, taken on day 0 of AZD1222 vaccination. The CDR3 nucleotides read TGTGCCAGCAGCAAACGCCACGGTTCCTATAATTCACCCCTCCACTTT. Amino acid sequence: CASSKRHGSYNSPLHF.